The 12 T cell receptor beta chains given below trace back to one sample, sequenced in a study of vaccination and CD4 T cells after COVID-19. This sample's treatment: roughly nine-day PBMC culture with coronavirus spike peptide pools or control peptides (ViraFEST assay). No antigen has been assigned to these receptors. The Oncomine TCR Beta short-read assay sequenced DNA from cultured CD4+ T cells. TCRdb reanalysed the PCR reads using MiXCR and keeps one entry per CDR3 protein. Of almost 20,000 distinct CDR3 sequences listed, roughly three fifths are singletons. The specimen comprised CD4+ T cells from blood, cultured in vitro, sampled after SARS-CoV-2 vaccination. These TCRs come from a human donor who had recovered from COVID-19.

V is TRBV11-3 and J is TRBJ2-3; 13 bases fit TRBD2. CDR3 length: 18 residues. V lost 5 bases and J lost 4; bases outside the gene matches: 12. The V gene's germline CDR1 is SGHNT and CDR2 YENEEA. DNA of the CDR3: TGTGCCAGCAGCACCGACCGACTAGCGGGGGGTTACTCAGATACGCAGTATTTT. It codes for CASSTDRLAGGYSDTQYF.

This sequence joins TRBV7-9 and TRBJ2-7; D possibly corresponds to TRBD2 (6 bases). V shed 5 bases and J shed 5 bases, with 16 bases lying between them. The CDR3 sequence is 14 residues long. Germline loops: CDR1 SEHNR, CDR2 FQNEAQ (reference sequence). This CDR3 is CASSLTGASDEQYF. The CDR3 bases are TGTGCCAGCAGCCTTACCGGGGCTAGCGACGAGCAGTACTTC.

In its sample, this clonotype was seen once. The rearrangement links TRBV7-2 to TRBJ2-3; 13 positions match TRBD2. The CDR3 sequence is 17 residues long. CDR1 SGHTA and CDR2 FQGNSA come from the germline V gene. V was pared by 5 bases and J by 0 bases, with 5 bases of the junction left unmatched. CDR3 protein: CASSTWGLAGSTDTQYF. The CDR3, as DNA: TGTGCCAGCAGCACCTGGGGACTAGCGGGGAGCACAGATACGCAGTATTTT. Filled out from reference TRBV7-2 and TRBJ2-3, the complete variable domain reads GAGVSQSPSNKVTEKGKDVELRCDPISGHTALYWYRQSLGQGLEFLIYFQGNSAPDKSGLPSDRFSAERTGGSVSTLTIQRTQQEDSAVYLCASSTWGLAGSTDTQYFGPGTRLTVL.

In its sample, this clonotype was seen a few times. CDR3 nucleotide sequence: TGTGCCACCCCCCCGGTAAGCAGCAATCAGCCCCAGCATTTT. It translates to CATPPVSSNQPQHF. This chain uses TRBV19 with TRBJ1-5; D is unclear. V lost 10 bases, J lost 1 base, and 14 bases lay in between. In germline, CDR1 is LNHDA, CDR2 SQIVND (reference sequence). The CDR3 covers 14 residues.

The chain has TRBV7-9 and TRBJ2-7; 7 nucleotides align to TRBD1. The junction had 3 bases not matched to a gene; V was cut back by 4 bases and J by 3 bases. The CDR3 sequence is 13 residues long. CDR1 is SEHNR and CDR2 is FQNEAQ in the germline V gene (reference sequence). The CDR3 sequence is CASSSGQVYEQYF. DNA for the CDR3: TGTGCCAGCAGCTCAGGACAGGTCTACGAGCAGTACTTC.

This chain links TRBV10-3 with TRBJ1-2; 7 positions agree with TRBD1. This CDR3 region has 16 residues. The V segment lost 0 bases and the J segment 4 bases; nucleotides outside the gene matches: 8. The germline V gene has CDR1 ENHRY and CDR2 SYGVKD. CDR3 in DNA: TGTGCCATCAGTGAGTCGAAAGGAGGGGGCGGCTATGGCTACACCTTC. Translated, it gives CAISESKGGGGYGYTF.

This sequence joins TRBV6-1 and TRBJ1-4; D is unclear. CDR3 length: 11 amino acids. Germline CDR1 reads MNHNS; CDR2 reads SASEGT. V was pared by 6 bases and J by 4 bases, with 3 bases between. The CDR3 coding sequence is TGTGCCAGCAGGGATAATGAAAAACTGTTTTTT. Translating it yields CASRDNEKLFF.

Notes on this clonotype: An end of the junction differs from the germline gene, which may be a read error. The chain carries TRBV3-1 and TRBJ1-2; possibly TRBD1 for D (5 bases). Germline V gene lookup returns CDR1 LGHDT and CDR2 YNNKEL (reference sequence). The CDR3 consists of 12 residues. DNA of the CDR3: TGTGCCAGCAGCCATTCCGGCGGGGGAATCCACTTC. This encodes CASSHSGGGIHF.

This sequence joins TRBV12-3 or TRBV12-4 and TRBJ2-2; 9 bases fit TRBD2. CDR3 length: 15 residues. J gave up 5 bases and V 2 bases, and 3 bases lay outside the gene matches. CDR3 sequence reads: CASSLWRGGTGELFF. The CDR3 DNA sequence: TGTGCCAGCAGTTTATGGCGGGGGGGGACCGGGGAGCTGTTTTTT.

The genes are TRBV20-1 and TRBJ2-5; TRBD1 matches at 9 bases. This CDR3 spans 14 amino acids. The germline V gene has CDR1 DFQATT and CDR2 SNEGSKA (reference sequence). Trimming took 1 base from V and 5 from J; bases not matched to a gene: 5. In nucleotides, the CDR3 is TGCAGTGCTAGAGGCCCCGGACAGGGGGAGACCCAGTACTTC. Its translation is CSARGPGQGETQYF.

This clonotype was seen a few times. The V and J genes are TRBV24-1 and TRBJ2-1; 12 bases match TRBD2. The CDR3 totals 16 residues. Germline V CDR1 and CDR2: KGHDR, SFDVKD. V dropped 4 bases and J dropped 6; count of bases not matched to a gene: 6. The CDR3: CATSEAGLAGSNEQFF. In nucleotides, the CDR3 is TGTGCCACCAGTGAGGCGGGACTAGCGGGTTCCAATGAGCAGTTCTTC.

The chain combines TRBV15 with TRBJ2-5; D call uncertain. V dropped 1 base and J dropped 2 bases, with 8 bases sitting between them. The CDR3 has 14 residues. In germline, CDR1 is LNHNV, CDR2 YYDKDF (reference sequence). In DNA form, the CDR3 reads TGTGCCACCAGCAGAGGCCAGAATCAAGAGACCCAGTACTTC. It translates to CATSRGQNQETQYF.